These T cell receptor beta chains were read from a single sample in a study of neurological immune-mediated disorders. TCRdb recomputed calls from the 5' RACE reads with MiXCR, one row per CDR3 protein. The sample shows over 65,000 distinct CDR3 sequences, around 9.9% of them seen only once. Sequencing was done on a sample of PBMCs. Receptor source: a man aged 45-60 years in good health. Both conserved end residues are part of each CDR3. The order of the fields is D gene, J gene, V gene, clone size, CDR3 protein, CDR3 DNA. The D gene is left open where the match is weak. A row's size may be missing; if present it is once, few, many or a size class.

>TRBD1|TRBJ2-1|TRBV5-1|many
CASSWAGGDEQFF
TGCGCCAGCAGCTGGGCAGGGGGCGATGAGCAGTTCTTC
>-|TRBJ2-1|TRBV7-2|-
CASSGDPASNEQFF
TGTGCCAGCAGCGGGGACCCTGCCTCCAATGAGCAGTTCTTC
>TRBD2|TRBJ2-4|TRBV19|many
CASSPSGGDTKNIQYF
TGTGCCAGTAGCCCCTCGGGGGGGGACACCAAAAACATTCAGTACTTC
>-|TRBJ1-2|TRBV28|many
CASSFWDTEGYWNGYTF
TGTGCCAGCAGTTTTTGGGACACGGAAGGGTACTGGAATGGCTACACCTTC
>-|TRBJ1-1|TRBV5-5|many
CASSLEGGAAAFF
TGTGCCAGCAGCTTGGAGGGGGGCGCCGCGGCTTTCTTT
>TRBD2|TRBJ2-7|TRBV6-5|many
CASSQGLAGIYEQYF
TGTGCCAGCAGCCAAGGACTAGCGGGAATCTACGAGCAGTACTTC
>-|TRBJ1-1|TRBV5-1|many
CASSHVGETEAFF
TGCGCCAGCAGCCACGTTGGAGAGACTGAAGCTTTCTTT
>-|TRBJ2-3|TRBV5-1|many
CASSSLAGRTDTQYF
TGCGCCAGCAGTTCCCTCGCCGGCCGCACAGATACGCAGTATTTT
>-|TRBJ1-1|TRBV29-1|many
CSVDLGESRTEAFF
TGCAGCGTTGATTTGGGCGAGTCCAGGACTGAAGCTTTCTTT
>TRBD1|TRBJ2-3|TRBV7-9|many
CASSHTGAADTQYF
TGTGCCAGCAGCCATACAGGGGCGGCAGATACGCAGTATTTT
>-|TRBJ2-7|TRBV7-2|many
CASSLSGGLFDEQYF
TGTGCCAGCAGCTTAAGCGGAGGGCTCTTCGACGAGCAGTACTTC
>TRBD1|TRBJ2-3|TRBV19|few
CASSTGVKDTQYF
TGTGCCAGTAGCACAGGGGTGAAAGATACGCAGTATTTT
>-|TRBJ2-4|TRBV11-3|-
CASSLARIAKNIQYF
TGTGCCAGCAGCTTAGCTCGGATAGCCAAAAACATTCAGTACTTC
>-|TRBJ1-5|TRBV3-1|many
CASSQRSDQPQHF
TGTGCCAGCAGTCAGCGGTCGGATCAGCCCCAGCATTTT
>TRBD1|TRBJ2-2|TRBV20-1|many
CSAQQGEAGELFF
TGCAGTGCCCAACAGGGGGAGGCCGGGGAGCTGTTTTTT
>-|TRBJ2-5|TRBV29-1|many
CSVGGAIQETQYF
TGCAGCGTAGGGGGGGCAATCCAAGAGACCCAGTACTTC
>TRBD1|TRBJ2-3|TRBV6-5|many
CASSRRTGGLLDTQYF
TGTGCCAGCAGCCGGAGGACAGGGGGTTTATTAGATACGCAGTATTTT
>-|TRBJ1-1|TRBV12-3/TRBV12-4|many
CATRTLNTEAFF
TGTGCCACCCGGACGCTGAACACTGAAGCTTTCTTT
>TRBD2|TRBJ2-2|TRBV4-2|many
CASSHPNLAGSTGELFF
TGTGCCAGCAGCCATCCAAACCTAGCGGGTAGCACCGGGGAGCTGTTTTTT
>TRBD2|TRBJ2-7|TRBV30|few
CAWSVGLAGTYEQYF
TGTGCCTGGAGTGTCGGACTAGCGGGGACCTACGAGCAGTACTTC
>TRBD2|TRBJ2-3|TRBV20-1|few
CSAGATSGGQTDTQYF
TGCAGTGCGGGTGCGACTAGCGGGGGGCAAACAGATACGCAGTATTTT
>-|TRBJ2-3|TRBV12-3/TRBV12-4|many
CASSLLSDTQYF
TGTGCCAGCAGTTTATTGAGCGATACGCAGTATTTT
>-|TRBJ2-7|TRBV12-3/TRBV12-4|many
CASSFRGGASGGGEQYF
TGTGCCAGCAGTTTTAGGGGTGGCGCTAGCGGAGGGGGAGAGCAGTACTTC
>-|TRBJ2-1|TRBV7-2|many
CASSLNPDSNNEQFF
TGTGCCAGCAGCCTTAACCCGGACAGCAACAATGAGCAGTTCTTC
>-|TRBJ1-1|TRBV5-1|many
CASSLASVRNTEAFF
TGCGCCAGCAGCTTGGCCTCGGTCCGGAACACTGAAGCTTTCTTT
>-|TRBJ1-3|TRBV7-9|many
CASSLAGETGNTIYF
TGTGCCAGCAGCTTAGCGGGGGAAACTGGAAACACCATATATTTT
>TRBD2|TRBJ2-4|TRBV20-1|many
CSARRFSGGVSVKNIQYF
TGCAGTGCTAGGCGATTTTCGGGGGGTGTATCGGTCAAAAACATTCAGTACTTC
>TRBD1|TRBJ2-3|TRBV12-3/TRBV12-4|many
CASSPTWTGGADTQYF
TGTGCCAGCAGCCCTACCTGGACAGGGGGCGCAGATACGCAGTATTTT
>-|TRBJ2-1|TRBV20-1|many
CSAFRPQGYNEQFF
TGCAGTGCTTTCAGACCGCAGGGCTACAATGAGCAGTTCTTC
>TRBD2|TRBJ2-5|TRBV7-2|-
CASSFGQRGARRETQYF
TGTGCCAGCAGCTTTGGGCAGCGGGGGGCCCGGCGAGAGACCCAGTACTTC
>TRBD1|TRBJ2-1|TRBV10-3|many
CAISVGQGQYNEQFF
TGTGCCATCAGTGTGGGACAGGGCCAGTACAATGAGCAGTTCTTC
>-|TRBJ2-5|TRBV20-1|many
CSARDEVGETQYF
TGCAGTGCTAGAGACGAGGTCGGGGAGACCCAGTACTTC
>-|TRBJ2-2|TRBV12-3/TRBV12-4|many
CASSLVQTPNTGELFF
TGTGCCAGCAGTTTAGTCCAGACCCCGAACACCGGGGAGCTGTTTTTT
>TRBD1|TRBJ1-2|TRBV5-1|many
CASSLAWTGTNYGYTF
TGCGCCAGCAGCTTGGCCTGGACAGGGACTAACTATGGCTACACCTTC
>-|TRBJ2-5|TRBV2|many
CASSGGRGRETQYF
TGTGCCAGCAGTGGGGGGCGTGGAAGGGAGACCCAGTACTTC
>TRBD2|TRBJ2-3|TRBV12-3/TRBV12-4|many
CASSLLAVTDTQYF
TGTGCCAGCAGCCTACTAGCGGTCACAGATACGCAGTATTTT
>-|TRBJ2-1|TRBV7-2|many
CASSSPGVNNEQFF
TGTGCCAGCAGCTCCCCCGGGGTGAACAATGAGCAGTTCTTC
>-|TRBJ2-5|TRBV5-6|many
CASSSRVGKTQYF
TGTGCCAGCAGCTCCAGGGTGGGGAAGACCCAGTACTTC
>-|TRBJ2-1|TRBV4-1|-
CASSQDRGGEQF
TGCGCCAGCAGCCAAGACCGCGGGGGCGAGCAGTTC
>TRBD1|TRBJ1-1|TRBV7-2|many
CASSFNRGNTEAFF
TGTGCCAGCAGCTTCAACAGGGGGAACACTGAAGCTTTCTTT
>-|TRBJ1-1|TRBV29-1|many
CSVEQGWAEAFF
TGCAGCGTTGAGCAGGGGTGGGCTGAAGCTTTCTTT
>-|TRBJ2-7|TRBV5-1|many
CASSLAQAREQYF
TGCGCCAGCAGCTTGGCCCAGGCGCGCGAGCAGTACTTC
>TRBD2|TRBJ2-1|TRBV20-1|many
CSARSGGVSEEQFF
TGCAGTGCTAGAAGCGGGGGAGTAAGCGAGGAGCAGTTCTTC
>-|TRBJ2-4|TRBV14|-
CASSHLGLLAKNIQYF
TGTGCCAGCAGCCATCTGGGGCTCTTAGCCAAAAACATTCAGTACTTC
>TRBD2|TRBJ2-1|TRBV28|few
CASSGRAGGLGEQFF
TGTGCCAGCAGTGGCCGAGCGGGAGGGCTGGGTGAGCAGTTCTTC
>-|TRBJ2-7|TRBV12-3/TRBV12-4|many
CASSLSNPGAYEQYF
TGTGCCAGCAGTTTATCTAACCCGGGAGCCTACGAGCAGTACTTC
>-|TRBJ1-5|TRBV28|many
CASSFLYRENQPQHF
TGTGCCAGCAGTTTCTTATACAGGGAGAATCAGCCCCAGCATTTT
>TRBD1|TRBJ1-3|TRBV12-3/TRBV12-4|many
CASSSGTGRNTIYF
TGTGCCAGCAGTTCTGGGACAGGGAGAAACACCATATATTTT
>-|TRBJ2-3|TRBV24-1|many
CATSLGGPTDTQYF
TGTGCCACCAGCCTGGGGGGGCCCACAGATACGCAGTATTTT
>TRBD2|TRBJ2-7|TRBV5-1|many
CASSRDPPGGGESYEQYF
TGCGCCAGCAGCCGGGATCCACCAGGCGGGGGAGAATCCTACGAGCAGTACTTC
>-|TRBJ1-5|TRBV10-3|many
CAISDSGGNQPQHF
TGTGCCATCAGTGATAGTGGTGGAAATCAGCCCCAGCATTTT
>-|TRBJ1-1|TRBV5-1|many
CASVNQGEAFF
TGCGCCTCCGTGAACCAGGGTGAAGCTTTCTTT
>-|TRBJ2-5|TRBV7-7|few
CASRPPGTTRETQYF
TGTGCCAGCAGACCGCCTGGGACAACTCGGGAGACCCAGTACTTC